These 27 T cell receptor beta chains share one sample of origin, sequenced in a study of neoadjuvant anti-PD-1 for oral cavity cancer (dated by TCRdb to the early 2020s). Library preparation employed the immunoSEQ multiplex PCR assay. This immuneACCESS table, as held by TCRdb, lists in-frame sequences with V and J called but not all clones. Of the missing ones, under half trace to an unresolved V gene in checked studies; the others have no known cause. Counted in this sample were about 14,000 clones; about 70% of them appeared once. The ten largest clonotypes hold 2.5% to 3.5% of the sample. The time point label, read with the paper, signifies: before neoadjuvant nivolumab. This specimen consisted of PBMCs, obtained before nivolumab (anti-PD-1) treatment. The receptor set was obtained from a person aged 35-79 years with oral cavity squamous cell carcinoma.

Within the sample, this clone is medium-sized. This sequence joins TRBV7-9 and TRBJ2-7; D is unresolved. CDR1 and CDR2 from the germline V gene are SEHNR and FQNEAQ (reference sequence). CDR3 length equals 14 residues. V lost 0 bases and J lost 0, with 6 bases in between. The CDR3 bases are TGTGCCAGCAGCTTAGCGCACAGCTCCTACGAGCAGTACTTC. Its translation is CASSLAHSSYEQYF. Based on the CDR3 plus reference TRBV7-9 and TRBJ2-7, the full variable domain is DTGVSQNPRHKITKRGQNVTFRCDPISEHNRLYWYRQTLGQGPEFLTYFQNEAQLEKSRLLSDRFSAERPKGSFSTLEIQRTEQGDSAMYLCASSLAHSSYEQYFGPGTRLTVT.

The CDR3 region is CASSTQGLQPQHF. The CDR3, as DNA: TGTGCCAGTAGTACCCAGGGTTTGCAGCCCCAGCATTTT. This chain uses TRBV19 with TRBJ1-5; D is possibly TRBD1 (5 bases). The CDR3 has 13 amino acids. V was shortened by 4 bases and J by 7 bases, with 11 bases between the two germline ends. Germline V CDR1 and CDR2: LNHDA, SQIVND (reference sequence).

The CDR3, as DNA: TGTGCCAGCAGCCAAGCTAGCGGGGGTTACTACGAGCAGTACTTC. Protein sequence: CASSQASGGYYEQYF. The chain recombines TRBV14 with TRBJ2-7; 10 bases map to TRBD2. The CDR3 runs to 15 residues. Germline V gene data show CDR1 as SGHDN and CDR2 as FVKESK. Trimming took 1 base from V and 3 from J; bases not matched to a gene: 3.

The rearrangement joins TRBV5-1 to TRBJ1-3; D not resolved. The CDR3 contains 16 residues. Germline CDR1 is SGHRS and CDR2 is YFSETQ. The ends were cut back, 0 bases at V and 0 bases at J, with 10 bases in the middle. The CDR3 loop is CASSLVSPSSGNTIYF. CDR3 in DNA: TGCGCCAGCAGCTTGGTGTCACCGAGCTCTGGAAACACCATATATTTT.

The chain couples TRBV2 to TRBJ2-5; TRBD1 matches at 9 bases. Germline CDR1 reads SNHLY; CDR2 reads FYNNEI. J gave up 4 bases and V 6 bases, and 9 bases lay outside the gene matches. The CDR3 runs 15 residues. CDR3 in DNA: TGTGCCAGCAGAGACAGGACAGGGGCGGGAGAGACCCAGTACTTC. This gives the protein CASRDRTGAGETQYF.

V and J are TRBV29-1 and TRBJ2-2; no clear D. Germline CDR1 reads SQVTM; CDR2 reads ANQGSEA. The CDR3 spans 13 residues. Trimming removed 3 bases at V and 1 base at J, with 6 bases between. The CDR3 sequence: CSVDTKNTGELFF. The CDR3 DNA follows: TGCAGCGTTGATACGAAGAACACCGGGGAGCTGTTTTTT.

The chain is built from TRBV4-1 and TRBJ1-1; perhaps TRBD1 as D (5 bases). CDR3 size: 11 residues. The germline V gene has CDR1 MGHRA and CDR2 YSYEKL. Trimming pared 1 base from V and 8 bases from J, leaving 5 bases between. In DNA, the CDR3 is TGCGCCAGCAGCCAAGGGGGGGAAGCTTTCTTT. It translates to CASSQGGEAFF.

This sequence joins TRBV15 and TRBJ1-4; D gene uncertain. Per the germline V gene, CDR1 is LNHNV and CDR2 is YYDKDF (reference sequence). Trimming cost V 0 bases and J 11 bases, with 13 bases left between them. CDR3 length: 14 amino acids. The CDR3 is CATSRDIFGRKLFF. CDR3 nucleotides: TGTGCCACCAGCAGAGACATTTTTGGAAGGAAACTGTTTTTT.

Here the CDR3 reads CASSESGSHGGELFF. The CDR3 DNA reads TGTGCCAGCAGCGAGTCAGGGTCTCATGGCGGGGAGCTGTTTTTT. The rearrangement uses TRBV9 and TRBJ2-2; a possible D gene is TRBD1 (5 bases). The V end was cut by 3 bases, the J end by 7 bases, with 16 bases between. CDR3 length: 15 residues. In germline, CDR1 is SGDLS, CDR2 YYNGEE.

This rearrangement joins TRBV5-4 to TRBJ1-4; D is ambiguous. V shed 2 bases and J shed 1 base, with 6 bases lying between them. CDR3 length: 14 amino acids. Germline V CDR1 and CDR2: SGHNT, YYREEE (reference sequence). For the CDR3, the DNA is TGTGCCAGCAGCTTTTCCGGAACTAATGAAAAACTGTTTTTT. This sequence encodes CASSFSGTNEKLFF. The full variable domain, its missing parts supplied by reference TRBV5-4 and TRBJ1-4, is ETGVTQSPTHLIKTRGQQVTLRCSSQSGHNTVSWYQQALGQGPQFIFQYYREEENGRGNFPPRFSGLQFPNYSSELNVNALELDDSALYLCASSFSGTNEKLFFGSGTQLSVL.

This sequence joins TRBV11-2 and TRBJ1-4, with 8 bases identical to TRBD1. Germline assignment: CDR1 SGHAT and CDR2 FQNNGV. The CDR3 is 15 amino acids. V shed 5 bases, J shed 8 bases, and the junction held 10 bases outside the gene matches. The CDR3 is CASSVGTGGTEKLFF. In DNA form, the CDR3 reads TGTGCCAGCAGCGTAGGCACAGGGGGGACAGAAAAACTGTTTTTT.

The J gene is TRBJ1-1, the V gene TRBV27; D is unclear. Germline V gene data show CDR1 as MNHEY and CDR2 as SMNVEV (reference sequence). Trimming cost V 4 bases and J 0 bases, with 6 bases left between them. This CDR3 is 13 amino acids long. The CDR3 sequence is CASSSRLNTEAFF. CDR3 coding DNA: TGTGCCAGCAGTTCCCGTTTGAACACTGAAGCTTTCTTT.

V and J are TRBV28 and TRBJ1-5; 7 bases are a match to TRBD1. The ends lost 6 bases at V and 7 bases at J; junction bases unmatched: 9. CDR3 size: 14 residues. Germline-derived CDR1 and CDR2 are MDHEN and SYDVKM. The CDR3 coding sequence is TGTGCCAGCAGACCCACAGGGGCCACGCAGCCCCAGCATTTT. Its protein is CASRPTGATQPQHF.

J is TRBJ2-3 and V is TRBV7-3; 9 bases map to TRBD1. The CDR3 totals 14 residues. The ends lost 4 bases at V and 4 bases at J; junction bases unmatched: 3. From germline, CDR1 is SGHTA and CDR2 FQGTGA. The CDR3 DNA reads TGTGCCAGCAGCTCAAGGACAGGGGCAGATACGCAGTATTTT. This gives the protein CASSSRTGADTQYF.

The V call is TRBV10-3, the J call TRBJ2-1; 7 positions match TRBD2. The CDR3 length is 16 residues. The V gene's germline CDR1 is ENHRY and CDR2 SYGVKD. The V gene end was trimmed by 10 bases and the J gene end by 0 bases; junction bases not matched to a gene: 12. CDR3 coding DNA: TGTGCCACCGCCACTAGCGTTTCAAGCTCCTACAATGAGCAGTTCTTC. Translating it yields CATATSVSSSYNEQFF.

This chain joins TRBV6-5 and TRBJ2-3, with 9 bases aligning to TRBD2. From germline, CDR1 is MNHEY and CDR2 SVGAGI. Trimming removed 2 bases from V and 3 bases from J; junction bases left unmatched: 6. The CDR3 runs to 16 residues. DNA for the CDR3: TGTGCCAGCAGTTACATGAGACTAGCGGTTACAGATACGCAGTATTTT. It translates to CASSYMRLAVTDTQYF.

The chain links TRBV10-3 to TRBJ1-5; no definite D call. V gave up 4 bases and J gave up 3 bases, with 7 bases separating them. CDR1 is ENHRY, CDR2 SYGVKD, per germline. The CDR3 runs to 13 residues. CDR3 nucleotides: TGTGCCATCAGTGTAGGGAACAATCAGCCCCAGCATTTT. It encodes CAISVGNNQPQHF.

The chain combines TRBV2 with TRBJ1-2; D is unresolved. This CDR3 contains 12 residues. The germline V gene has CDR1 SNHLY and CDR2 FYNNEI. Trimming removed 6 bases at V and 6 bases at J, with 11 bases between. CDR3 loop: CASSLRLDGYTF. CDR3 bases: TGTGCCAGCAGCCTTCGACTGGATGGCTACACCTTC.

The chain has TRBV5-1 and TRBJ2-1, with 9 positions matching TRBD1. The junction had 18 bases not matched to a gene; V was cut back by 5 bases and J by 6 bases. This CDR3 contains 18 residues. From germline, CDR1 is SGHRS and CDR2 YFSETQ. The CDR3 DNA sequence: TGCGCCAGCAGGGGTGTACCGGGACAGGGAAGAGTGGGCAATGAGCAGTTCTTC. Translated: CASRGVPGQGRVGNEQFF.

This clone occurred a few times. The V gene is TRBV28, the J gene TRBJ2-5, with D maybe TRBD2 (6 bases). V was cut by 5 bases and J by 5 bases, with 12 bases left in between. The CDR3 contains 13 residues. CDR1 is MDHEN and CDR2 is SYDVKM in the germline V gene. CDR3 in amino acids: CASSKSGRETQYF. The CDR3 region has the DNA TGTGCCAGCAGTAAGAGTGGGAGGGAGACCCAGTACTTC.

This clone has only one observation. The rearrangement links TRBV6-6 to TRBJ2-1; possible D gene TRBD2, 6 bases. This CDR3 comprises 16 residues. From germline, CDR1 is MNHNY and CDR2 SVGAGI (reference sequence). Trimming left V 7 bases short and J 0 bases short, with 16 bases between. This CDR3 reads CASNSGGGISYNEQFF. The CDR3 nucleotides read TGTGCCAGCAACTCCGGAGGAGGGATCTCCTACAATGAGCAGTTCTTC.

This clone was counted a single time. The chain has TRBV5-4 and TRBJ1-2; 9 bases map to TRBD1. The CDR3 consists of 15 residues. J lost 4 bases, V lost 2 bases, and 6 bases had no gene match. Germline V gene sequence: CDR1 SGHNT, CDR2 YYREEE (reference sequence). The CDR3 sequence: CASSLVQGAGYGYTF. The DNA for the CDR3 is TGTGCCAGCAGCTTAGTACAGGGGGCAGGCTATGGCTACACCTTC.

The V gene is TRBV10-1, the J gene TRBJ2-3; TRBD1 agrees at 9 bases. This CDR3 has 14 amino acids. After removal of 3 bases from V and 6 bases from J, the junction contained 4 bases not matched to a gene. Germline assignment: CDR1 WNHNN and CDR2 SYGVQD (reference sequence). Written as DNA, the CDR3 is TGCGCCAGCAGTGATGGACAGGGGTGGGATACGCAGTATTTT. Translating gives CASSDGQGWDTQYF.

V gene TRBV5-1 combines with J gene TRBJ2-2; D is undetermined. The germline CDR1 and CDR2 sequences are SGHRS and YFSETQ. V lost 3 bases, J lost 3 bases, and 3 bases lay in between. This CDR3 is 12 amino acids long. CDR3 sequence (DNA): TGCGCCAGCAGCTGGGACACCGGGGAGCTGTTTTTT. Residues: CASSWDTGELFF.

This clone was seen only a few times. The genes are TRBV2 and TRBJ1-1; 7 bases align to TRBD1. Germline lookup yields CDR1 SNHLY and CDR2 FYNNEI. V was pared by 4 bases and J by 10 bases, with 6 bases of the junction left unmatched. The CDR3 is made up of 12 amino acids. DNA of the CDR3: TGTGCCAGCAGTGGACAGGGATTAGGAGCTTTCTTT. Translation: CASSGQGLGAFF.

The chain couples TRBV5-1 to TRBJ2-6; no reliable D call. Germline CDR1 is SGHRS and CDR2 is YFSETQ. V was shortened by 0 bases and J by 1 base, with 5 bases between the two germline ends. The CDR3 is 15 amino acids. The DNA of the CDR3 is TGCGCCAGCAGCTTGGTCGGGTCTGGGGCCAACGTCCTGACTTTC. This sequence encodes CASSLVGSGANVLTF.

V usage is TRBV6-4 and J usage is TRBJ2-3; D perhaps matches TRBD2 (6 bases). From germline, CDR1 is MRHNA and CDR2 SNTAGT. The CDR3 runs to 18 residues. V lost 7 bases, J lost 2 bases, and 25 bases lay in between. The CDR3 coding sequence is TGTGCCAGCAATATACTCCCCCCTGGGACTCCTCCCACAGATACGCAGTATTTT. Its protein product is CASNILPPGTPPTDTQYF.